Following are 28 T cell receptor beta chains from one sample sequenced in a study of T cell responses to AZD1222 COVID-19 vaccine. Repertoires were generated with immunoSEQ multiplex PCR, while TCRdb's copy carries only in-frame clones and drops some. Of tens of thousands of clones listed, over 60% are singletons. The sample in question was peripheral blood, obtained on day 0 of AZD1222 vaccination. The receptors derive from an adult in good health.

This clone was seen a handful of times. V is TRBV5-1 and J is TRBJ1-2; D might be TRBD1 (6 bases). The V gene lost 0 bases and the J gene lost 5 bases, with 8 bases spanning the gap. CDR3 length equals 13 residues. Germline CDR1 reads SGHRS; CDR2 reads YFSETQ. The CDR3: CASSLGTEYGYTF. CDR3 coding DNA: TGCGCCAGCAGCTTGGGGACAGAATATGGCTACACCTTC.

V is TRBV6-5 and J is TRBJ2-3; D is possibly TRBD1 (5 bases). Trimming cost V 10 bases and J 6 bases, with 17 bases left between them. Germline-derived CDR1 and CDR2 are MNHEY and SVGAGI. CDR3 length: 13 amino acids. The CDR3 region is CATNPQGTDTQYF. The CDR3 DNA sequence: TGTGCCACCAATCCCCAGGGAACGGATACGCAGTATTTT.

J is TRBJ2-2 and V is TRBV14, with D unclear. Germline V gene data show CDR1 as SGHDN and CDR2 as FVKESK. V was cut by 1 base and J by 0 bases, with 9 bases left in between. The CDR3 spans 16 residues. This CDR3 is CASSQGMFANTGELFF. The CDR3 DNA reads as TGTGCCAGCAGCCAAGGAATGTTCGCGAACACCGGGGAGCTGTTTTTT.

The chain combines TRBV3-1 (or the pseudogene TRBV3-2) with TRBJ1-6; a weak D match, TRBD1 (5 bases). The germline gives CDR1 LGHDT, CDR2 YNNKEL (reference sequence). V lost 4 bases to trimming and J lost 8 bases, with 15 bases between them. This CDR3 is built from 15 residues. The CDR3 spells CASSPGTAYDSPLHF. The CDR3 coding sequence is TGTGCCAGCAGCCCGGGGACCGCATACGATTCACCCCTCCACTTT.

In DNA form, the CDR3 reads TGTGCCAGCAATGGAGAATACGAGCAGTACTTC. Translation: CASNGEYEQYF. The chain carries TRBV25-1 and TRBJ2-7; no definite D call. Germline lookup yields CDR1 MGHDK and CDR2 SYGVNS. Deletions cut 7 bases from V and 4 bases from J, with 8 bases between. The CDR3 is 11 residues long.

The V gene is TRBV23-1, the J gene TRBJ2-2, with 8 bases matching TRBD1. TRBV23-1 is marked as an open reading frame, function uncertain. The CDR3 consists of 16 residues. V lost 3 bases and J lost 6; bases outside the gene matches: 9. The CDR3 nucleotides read TGCGCCAGCAGTCATTACGGACAGGGTGACGCCGGGGAGCTGTTTTTT. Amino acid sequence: CASSHYGQGDAGELFF.

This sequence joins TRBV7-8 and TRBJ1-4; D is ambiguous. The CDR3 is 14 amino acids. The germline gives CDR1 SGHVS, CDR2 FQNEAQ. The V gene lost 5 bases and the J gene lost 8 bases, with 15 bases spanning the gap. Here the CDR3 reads CASSPGRFQEKLFF. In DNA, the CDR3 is TGTGCCAGCAGCCCGGGCCGGTTTCAGGAAAAACTGTTTTTT. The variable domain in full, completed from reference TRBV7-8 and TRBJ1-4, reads GAGVSQSPRYKVAKRGQDVALRCDPISGHVSLFWYQQALGQGPEFLTYFQNEAQLDKSGLPSDRFFAERPEGSVSTLKIQRTQQEDSAVYLCASSPGRFQEKLFFGSGTQLSVL.

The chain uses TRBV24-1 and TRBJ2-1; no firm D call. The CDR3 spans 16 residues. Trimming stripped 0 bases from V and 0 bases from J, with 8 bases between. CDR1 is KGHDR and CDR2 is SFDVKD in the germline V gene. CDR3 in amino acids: CATSDLTTSSYNEQFF. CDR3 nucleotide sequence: TGTGCCACCAGTGATTTGACTACAAGCTCCTACAATGAGCAGTTCTTC.

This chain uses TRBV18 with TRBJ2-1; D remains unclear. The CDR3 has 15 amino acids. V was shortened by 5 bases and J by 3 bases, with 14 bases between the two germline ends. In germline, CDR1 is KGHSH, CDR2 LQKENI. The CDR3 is CASSNGHSDYNEQFF. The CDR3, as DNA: TGTGCCAGCTCAAATGGCCATTCCGACTACAATGAGCAGTTCTTC.

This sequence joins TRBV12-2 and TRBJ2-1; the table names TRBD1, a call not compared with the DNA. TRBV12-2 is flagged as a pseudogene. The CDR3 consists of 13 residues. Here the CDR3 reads CASRPGQWNEQFF. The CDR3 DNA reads TGTGCAAGTCGCCCCGGACAGTGGAATGAGCAGTTCTTC.

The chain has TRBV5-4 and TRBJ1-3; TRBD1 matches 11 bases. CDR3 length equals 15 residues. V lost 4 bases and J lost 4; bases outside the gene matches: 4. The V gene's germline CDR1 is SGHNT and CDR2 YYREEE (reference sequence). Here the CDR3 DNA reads TGTGCCAGCAGCGGACAGGGGGCGGGGGGAAACACCATATATTTT. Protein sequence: CASSGQGAGGNTIYF.

In DNA form, the CDR3 reads TGTGCCAGCAGCCATTCAGGGATCCACGAGCAGTACGTC. Protein sequence: CASSHSGIHEQYV. This sequence joins TRBV3-1 (or the pseudogene TRBV3-2) and TRBJ2-7; a weak D match, TRBD1 (5 bases). The CDR3 contains 13 residues. The V gene lost 3 bases and the J gene lost 5 bases, with 11 bases spanning the gap. From germline, CDR1 is LGHDT and CDR2 YNNKEL (reference sequence).

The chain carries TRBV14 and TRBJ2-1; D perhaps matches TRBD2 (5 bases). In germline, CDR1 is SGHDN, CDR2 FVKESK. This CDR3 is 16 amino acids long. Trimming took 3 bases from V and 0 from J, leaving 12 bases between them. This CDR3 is CASSHGSALSYNEQFF. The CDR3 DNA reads TGTGCCAGCAGCCATGGTAGCGCCCTCTCCTACAATGAGCAGTTCTTC.

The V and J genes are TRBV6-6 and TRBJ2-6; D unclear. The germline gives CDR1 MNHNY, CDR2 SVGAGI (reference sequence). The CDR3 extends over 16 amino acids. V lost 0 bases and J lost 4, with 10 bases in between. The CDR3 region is CASSYSGSSGANVLTF. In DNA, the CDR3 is TGTGCCAGCAGTTACTCGGGATCATCAGGGGCCAACGTCCTGACTTTC.

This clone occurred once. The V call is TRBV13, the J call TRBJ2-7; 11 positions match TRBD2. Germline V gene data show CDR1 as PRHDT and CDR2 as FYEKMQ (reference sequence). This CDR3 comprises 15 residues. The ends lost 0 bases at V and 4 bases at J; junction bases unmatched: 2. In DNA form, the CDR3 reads TGTGCCAGCAGCTTAGGCCGACTAGCGGGGTACGAGCAGTACTTC. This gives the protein CASSLGRLAGYEQYF.

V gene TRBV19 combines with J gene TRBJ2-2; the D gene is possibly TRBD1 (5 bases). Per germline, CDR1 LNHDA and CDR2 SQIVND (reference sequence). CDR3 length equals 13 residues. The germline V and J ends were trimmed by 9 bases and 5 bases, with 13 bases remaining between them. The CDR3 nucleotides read TGTGCCAGCGCAGGGTTGCGAACCGGGGAGCTGTTTTTT. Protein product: CASAGLRTGELFF.

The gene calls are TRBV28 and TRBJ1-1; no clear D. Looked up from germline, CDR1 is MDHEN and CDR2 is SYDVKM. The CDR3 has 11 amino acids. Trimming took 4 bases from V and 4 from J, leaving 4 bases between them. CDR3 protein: CASSYGTEAFF. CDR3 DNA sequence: TGTGCCAGCAGTTACGGCACTGAAGCTTTCTTT.

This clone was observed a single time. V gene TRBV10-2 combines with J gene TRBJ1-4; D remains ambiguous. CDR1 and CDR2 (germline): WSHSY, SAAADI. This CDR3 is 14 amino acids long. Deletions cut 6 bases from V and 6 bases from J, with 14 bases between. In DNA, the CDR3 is TGCGCCAGCAGGGGTACCTGGTCCGATGAAAAACTGTTTTTT. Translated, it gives CASRGTWSDEKLFF.

The CDR3 region has the DNA TGTGCCAGCAGCCAAGATCGGCAGGGCTCACCCCTCCACTTT. It encodes CASSQDRQGSPLHF. The rearrangement links TRBV3-1 (or the pseudogene TRBV3-2) to TRBJ1-6; tentatively, D is TRBD1 (5 bases). Looked up from germline, CDR1 is LGHDT and CDR2 is YNNKEL (reference sequence). This CDR3 spans 14 amino acids. V lost 0 bases and J lost 10, with 10 bases in between.

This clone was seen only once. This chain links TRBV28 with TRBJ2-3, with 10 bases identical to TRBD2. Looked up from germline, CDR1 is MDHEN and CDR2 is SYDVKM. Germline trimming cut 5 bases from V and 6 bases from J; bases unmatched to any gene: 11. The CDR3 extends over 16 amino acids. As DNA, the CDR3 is TGTGCCAGCAGTACAAAACTAGCGGGGTTAGGTGATACGCAGTATTTT. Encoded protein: CASSTKLAGLGDTQYF.

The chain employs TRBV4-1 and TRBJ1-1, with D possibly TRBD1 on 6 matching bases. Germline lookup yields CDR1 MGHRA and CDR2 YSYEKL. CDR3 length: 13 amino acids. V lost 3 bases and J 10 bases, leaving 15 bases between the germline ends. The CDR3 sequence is CASSHFRGHGAFF. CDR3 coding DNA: TGCGCCAGCAGCCATTTCAGGGGCCACGGAGCTTTCTTT.

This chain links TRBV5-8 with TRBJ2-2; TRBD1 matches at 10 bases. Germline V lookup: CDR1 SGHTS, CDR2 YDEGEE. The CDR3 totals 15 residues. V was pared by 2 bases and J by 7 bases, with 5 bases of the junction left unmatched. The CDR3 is CASSLGTGAIGELFF. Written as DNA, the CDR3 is TGTGCCAGCAGCTTAGGGACAGGGGCCATCGGGGAGCTGTTTTTT.

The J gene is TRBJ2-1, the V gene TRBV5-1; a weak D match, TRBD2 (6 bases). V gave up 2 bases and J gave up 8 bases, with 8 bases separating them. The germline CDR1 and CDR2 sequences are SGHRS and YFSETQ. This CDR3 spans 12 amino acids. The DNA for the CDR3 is TGCGCCAGCAGCTTATGGGGGGATGAGCAGTTCTTC. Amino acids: CASSLWGDEQFF.

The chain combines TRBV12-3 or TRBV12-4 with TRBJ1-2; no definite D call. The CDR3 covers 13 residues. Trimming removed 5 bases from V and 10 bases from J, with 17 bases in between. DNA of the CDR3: TGTGCCAGCAGTGTTGGGCCAACAGCTCCCTACACCTTC. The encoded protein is CASSVGPTAPYTF.

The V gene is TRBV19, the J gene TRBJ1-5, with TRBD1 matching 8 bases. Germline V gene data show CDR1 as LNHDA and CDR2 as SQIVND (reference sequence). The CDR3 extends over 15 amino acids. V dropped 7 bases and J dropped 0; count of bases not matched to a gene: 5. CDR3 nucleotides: TGTGCCAGTATTCCGACAGGGGCTAGCAATCAGCCCCAGCATTTT. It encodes CASIPTGASNQPQHF.

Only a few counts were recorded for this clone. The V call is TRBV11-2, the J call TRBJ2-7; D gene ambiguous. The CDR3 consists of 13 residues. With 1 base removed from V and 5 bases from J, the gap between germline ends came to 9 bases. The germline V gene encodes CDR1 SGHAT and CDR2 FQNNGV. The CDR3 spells CASSLGPDHEQYF. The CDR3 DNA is TGTGCCAGCAGCTTAGGACCGGACCACGAGCAGTACTTC.

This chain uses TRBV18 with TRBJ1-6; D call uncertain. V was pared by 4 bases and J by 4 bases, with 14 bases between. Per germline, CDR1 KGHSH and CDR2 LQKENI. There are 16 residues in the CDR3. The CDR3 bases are TGTGCCAGCTCACTCTCTCGGCAGTGGTATAATTCACCCCTCCACTTT. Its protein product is CASSLSRQWYNSPLHF.

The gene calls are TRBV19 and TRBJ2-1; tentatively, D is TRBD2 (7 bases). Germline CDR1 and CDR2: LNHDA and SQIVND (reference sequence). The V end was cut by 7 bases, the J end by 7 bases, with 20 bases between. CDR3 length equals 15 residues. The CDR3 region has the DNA TGTGCCAGTAACCCACCCTCGAGGGGGGGGAATGAGCAGTTCTTC. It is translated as CASNPPSRGGNEQFF.